The next 16 T cell receptor beta chains were all read from a single sample in a study of T cell repertoires in cytomegalovirus infection. No antigen has been identified for these receptors. Each CDR3 protein is one row after TCRdb ran MiXCR on the reads. This sample has roughly 800,000 distinct CDR3 sequences, with 25% to 35% found just once. The input for sequencing was cultured CD8+ T cells from PBMCs, taken from culture after CMV antigen stimulation. The receptors were sampled from a human donor in good health (CMV status not recorded). Some clones in this sample may be carry-over from other donors' samples.

There are many counts of this clonotype. This chain uses TRBV12-3 or TRBV12-4 with TRBJ2-1; D ambiguous. The CDR3 extends over 15 amino acids. V dropped 3 bases and J dropped 9 bases, with 18 bases sitting between them. The CDR3, as DNA: TGTGCCAGCAGTTTTGAAATTGTTCCAATAGGTGAGCAGTTCTTC. Translating gives CASSFEIVPIGEQFF.

In DNA form, the CDR3 reads TGTGCCAGCTCACCAAACGTCGACAGGCATCAGCCCCAGCATTTT. Its translation is CASSPNVDRHQPQHF. The rearrangement uses TRBV18 and TRBJ1-5, with a weak D call TRBD1 (6 bases). V was pared by 2 bases and J by 5 bases, with 13 bases between. The length of the CDR3 is 15 residues. From germline, CDR1 is KGHSH and CDR2 LQKENI. The full variable domain, completed using reference TRBV18 and TRBJ1-5, is NAGVMQNPRHLVRRRGQEARLRCSPMKGHSHVYWYRQLPEEGLKFMVYLQKENIIDESGMPKERFSAEFPKEGPSILRIQQVVRGDSAAYFCASSPNVDRHQPQHFGDGTRLSIL.

There are a few counts of this clonotype. The gene calls are TRBV28 and TRBJ1-6; D not certain. Trimming stripped 10 bases from V and 0 bases from J, with 10 bases between. This CDR3 contains 14 residues. Germline CDR1 MDHEN, CDR2 SYDVKM. The CDR3 DNA reads as TGTGCCACACACAAGAGCTCCTATAATTCACCCCTCCACTTT. Translating it yields CATHKSSYNSPLHF.

This clonotype was detected many times. The chain has TRBV7-9 and TRBJ2-4; D is undetermined. CDR3 length: 15 residues. Germline CDR1 SEHNR, CDR2 FQNEAQ (reference sequence). Trimming removed 3 bases from V and 0 bases from J, with 9 bases in between. The CDR3 sequence is CASSFQSLAKNIQYF. The CDR3 DNA sequence: TGTGCCAGCAGCTTTCAGTCTCTAGCCAAAAACATTCAGTACTTC.

This clonotype was picked up one time. The chain carries TRBV12-3 or TRBV12-4 and TRBJ1-2, with 8 bases that match TRBD1. The CDR3 contains 13 residues. V gave up 7 bases and J gave up 3 bases; unmatched junction bases: 4. CDR3 DNA: TGTGCCAGCATTATGACAGGGGACTATGGCTACACCTTC. Translating it yields CASIMTGDYGYTF.

In this sample, this clonotype turned up a few times. This chain joins TRBV6-5 and TRBJ1-1; D is uncertain. Between the trimmed V and J ends, which lost 8 bases and 3 bases, there was a span of 16 bases. CDR1 is MNHEY, CDR2 SVGAGI, per germline. The CDR3 has 14 amino acids. The CDR3 bases are TGTGCCAGCCACCCCAATGGGCCGGACACTGAAGCTTTCTTT. It is translated as CASHPNGPDTEAFF.

This clonotype was picked up many times. The chain uses TRBV7-6 and TRBJ1-4; no firm D call. V lost 2 bases and J 0 bases, leaving 4 bases between the germline ends. Germline CDR1 SGHVS, CDR2 FNYEAQ. This CDR3 has 14 amino acids. This CDR3 is CASSLYATNEKLFF. The CDR3 DNA sequence: TGTGCCAGCAGCTTATATGCAACTAATGAAAAACTGTTTTTT.

The rearrangement uses TRBV7-9 and TRBJ2-7; 9 bases are shared with TRBD2. J was trimmed by 5 bases and V by 4 bases; bases with no gene match: 9. CDR1 and CDR2 (germline): SEHNR, FQNEAQ (reference sequence). This CDR3 region has 15 residues. The DNA for the CDR3 is TGTGCCAGCAGCTACCCCAGTAGCGGGGGAAACGAGCAGTACTTC. This gives the protein CASSYPSSGGNEQYF.

The chain recombines TRBV19 with TRBJ2-3; possibly TRBD1 for D (6 bases). CDR3 length: 15 residues. Germline V gives CDR1 LNHDA, CDR2 SQIVND (reference sequence). V was pared by 0 bases and J by 1 base, with 8 bases between. The CDR3 loop reads CASSIEGAGTDTQYF. The CDR3 coding sequence is TGTGCCAGTAGTATAGAGGGGGCTGGCACAGATACGCAGTATTTT.

This clonotype appeared many times. This chain uses TRBV7-9 with TRBJ2-5; the match to TRBD2 covers 11 bases. J gave up 2 bases and V 4 bases, and 12 bases lay outside the gene matches. The CDR3 sequence is 18 residues long. Germline CDR1 SEHNR, CDR2 FQNEAQ (reference sequence). The CDR3 coding sequence is TGTGCCAGCAGCTATGTAACTAGCGGGGGAGAGATACAAGAGACCCAGTACTTC. It is translated as CASSYVTSGGEIQETQYF.

In its sample, this clonotype was seen a few times. Written as DNA, the CDR3 is TGTGCCAGCAGTGCGCCAGGGGAAGGTTACAATGAGCAGTTCTTC. Its protein product is CASSAPGEGYNEQFF. V gene TRBV12-3 or TRBV12-4 combines with J gene TRBJ2-1; a possible D gene is TRBD1 (6 bases). The V gene lost 5 bases and the J gene lost 4 bases, with 15 bases spanning the gap. This CDR3 is 15 amino acids long.

The rearrangement links TRBV6-6 to TRBJ1-6; a weak D match, TRBD1 (6 bases). V dropped 7 bases and J dropped 7 bases, with 14 bases sitting between them. This CDR3 is 14 amino acids long. The germline V gene encodes CDR1 MNHNY and CDR2 SVGAGI (reference sequence). This chain's CDR3 is CASTDRDKNSPLHF. CDR3 bases: TGTGCCAGCACCGACCGGGACAAAAATTCACCCCTCCACTTT.

The chain is built from TRBV6-5 and TRBJ2-5; 11 bases are a match to TRBD2. Germline V lookup: CDR1 MNHEY, CDR2 SVGAGI. This CDR3 contains 17 residues. Trimming removed 2 bases from V and 1 base from J; junction bases left unmatched: 6. The CDR3 DNA reads as TGTGCCAGCAGTTACCCACCCGGGACTAGCGGCCAAGAGACCCAGTACTTC. Encoded protein: CASSYPPGTSGQETQYF.

Remarks on this clonotype: This may be a read error: a much more frequent sequence differs by one nucleotide. The CDR3 loop is CASSLTSGDRDTQYF. The CDR3 bases are TGTGCCAGCAGCCTGACTAGCGGGGATAGAGATACGCAGTATTTT. V gene TRBV7-6 combines with J gene TRBJ2-3; 11 bases map to TRBD2. CDR3 length equals 15 residues. J was trimmed by 5 bases and V by 5 bases; bases with no gene match: 6. CDR1 and CDR2 (germline): SGHVS, FNYEAQ. The variable domain in full, completed from reference TRBV7-6 and TRBJ2-3, reads GAGVSQSPRYKVTKRGQDVALRCDPISGHVSLYWYRQALGQGPEFLTYFNYEAQQDKSGLPNDRFSAERPEGSISTLTIQRTEQRDSAMYRCASSLTSGDRDTQYFGPGTRLTVL.

This sequence joins TRBV12-3 or TRBV12-4 and TRBJ2-5; D perhaps matches TRBD1 (6 bases). The germline V and J ends were trimmed by 6 bases and 1 base, with 18 bases remaining between them. This CDR3 comprises 16 residues. DNA for the CDR3: TGTGCCAGCAGGCAATACCGGGACACCGTCCAAGAGACCCAGTACTTC. This codes for CASRQYRDTVQETQYF.

About this clonotype: Its ends do not fully match the called genes, so a read error is possible. The DNA of the CDR3 is TGTGCCACCAGCAGATCGGGGACTAGCGGGGGGGCGGCAGTCTTC. Residues: CATSRSGTSGGAAVF. The chain joins TRBV15 to TRBJ2-1; TRBD2 matches 16 bases. The germline gives CDR1 LNHNV, CDR2 YYDKDF (reference sequence). This CDR3 comprises 15 residues.